One sample yielded the 24 T cell receptor beta chains listed below, sequenced in a study of cytomegalovirus exposure and HLA in healthy donors. Researchers ran the PCR with 60 Vbeta and 13 Jbeta primers. Data came from immunoSEQ multiplex PCR; TCRdb stores just in-frame clones and leaves some out. The repertoire has 150,000 to 200,000 clones, 81% of them found once; the top ten carry under 2%. The sample was PBMCs. The source is a woman in her late teens or twenties in good health and CMV-seronegative.

Only a few counts were recorded for this clone. J is TRBJ2-5 and V is TRBV6-4; 8 nucleotides agree with TRBD1. The trim removed 2 bases at V and 1 base at J, leaving 3 bases unmatched. Germline CDR1 MRHNA, CDR2 SNTAGT. The CDR3 spans 15 residues. The CDR3, as DNA: TGTGCCAGCAGTGACGGTACAGGGGGCCAAGAGACCCAGTACTTC. It translates to CASSDGTGGQETQYF.

This chain connects TRBV29-1 to TRBJ2-3, with D maybe TRBD2 (6 bases). V lost 3 bases, J lost 1 base, and 8 bases lay in between. CDR1 is SQVTM, CDR2 ANQGSEA, per germline. The CDR3 consists of 13 residues. Here the CDR3 DNA reads TGCAGCGTTGACGGGGGAGGCACAGATACGCAGTATTTT. Translated: CSVDGGGTDTQYF.

This clone has only one observation. V is TRBV2 and J is TRBJ2-7, with 8 bases matching TRBD2. The length of the CDR3 is 18 residues. Germline CDR1 is SNHLY and CDR2 is FYNNEI. V was pared by 8 bases and J by 0 bases, with 18 bases of the junction left unmatched. The CDR3 spells CASQRIAGNKGDSYEQYF. The CDR3 nucleotides are TGTGCCAGCCAACGTATAGCGGGAAATAAGGGCGACTCCTACGAGCAGTACTTC. Drawing the rest from reference TRBV2 and TRBJ2-7, the complete variable domain is EPEVTQTPSHQVTQMGQEVILRCVPISNHLYFYWYRQILGQKVEFLVSFYNNEISEKSEIFDDQFSVERPDGSNFTLKIRSTKLEDSAMYFCASQRIAGNKGDSYEQYFGPGTRLTVT.

The chain links TRBV11-2 to TRBJ2-7, with no clear D. CDR1 and CDR2 (germline): SGHAT, FQNNGV. V lost 5 bases to trimming and J lost 6 bases, with 23 bases between them. This CDR3 has 16 amino acids. The CDR3 DNA reads as TGTGCCAGCAGCCGAAGTACACAGCAGATCCCTTTCGAGCAGTACTTC. Protein sequence: CASSRSTQQIPFEQYF.

The chain joins TRBV6-6 to TRBJ2-7; 7 bases are shared with TRBD1. Germline-derived CDR1 and CDR2 are MNHNY and SVGAGI (reference sequence). CDR3 size: 12 residues. V shed 7 bases and J 4 bases; nucleotides not matched to a gene: 4. CDR3 amino acids: CASTGQNYEQYF. The CDR3 region has the DNA TGTGCCAGCACGGGACAGAATTACGAGCAGTACTTC.

The V gene is TRBV5-4, the J gene TRBJ2-5; 8 bases line up with TRBD1. The CDR3 is made up of 15 amino acids. Germline-derived CDR1 and CDR2 are SGHNT and YYREEE (reference sequence). V was pared by 5 bases and J by 5 bases, with 11 bases of the junction left unmatched. The CDR3 spells CASSSGTGVTETQYF. CDR3 bases: TGTGCCAGCAGTTCAGGGACAGGCGTAACCGAGACCCAGTACTTC.

The rearrangement joins TRBV2 to TRBJ2-1; TRBD2 is a possible D gene (6 bases). V shed 3 bases and J shed 6 bases, with 15 bases lying between them. The CDR3 spans 15 residues. From germline, CDR1 is SNHLY and CDR2 FYNNEI. CDR3 nucleotide sequence: TGTGCCAGCAGTGATCGTAGGAGGGCGGCCAATGAGCAGTTCTTC. It encodes CASSDRRRAANEQFF. Drawing the rest from reference TRBV2 and TRBJ2-1, the complete variable domain is EPEVTQTPSHQVTQMGQEVILRCVPISNHLYFYWYRQILGQKVEFLVSFYNNEISEKSEIFDDQFSVERPDGSNFTLKIRSTKLEDSAMYFCASSDRRRAANEQFFGPGTRLTVL.

This chain joins TRBV5-1 and TRBJ1-5; D unresolved. The germline V and J ends were trimmed by 1 base and 7 bases, with 15 bases remaining between them. This CDR3 spans 15 amino acids. Germline CDR1 SGHRS, CDR2 YFSETQ. This CDR3 reads CASSLIPGSRQPQHF. The CDR3 DNA reads TGCGCCAGCAGCTTGATCCCAGGCAGCAGGCAGCCCCAGCATTTT.

The rearrangement links TRBV4-1 to TRBJ1-4, with D tentatively TRBD1 (5 bases). V lost 3 bases and J 12 bases, leaving 14 bases between the germline ends. Germline V lookup: CDR1 MGHRA, CDR2 YSYEKL. The CDR3 consists of 13 residues. In DNA, the CDR3 is TGCGCCAGCAGCCAGGGGGGAATGACAGAACTGTTTTTT. Translation: CASSQGGMTELFF.

The rearrangement uses TRBV11-2 and TRBJ1-1, with D maybe TRBD1 (5 bases). Germline assignment: CDR1 SGHAT and CDR2 FQNNGV. The CDR3 runs 11 residues. The V end was cut by 4 bases, the J end by 6 bases, with 6 bases between. The CDR3, as DNA: TGTGCCAGCAGCTGGACACCTGAAGCTTTCTTT. Translation: CASSWTPEAFF.

The chain has TRBV15 and TRBJ2-7, with 8 bases lining up with TRBD1. Trimming took 1 base from V and 5 from J; bases not matched to a gene: 4. Germline V lookup: CDR1 LNHNV, CDR2 YYDKDF (reference sequence). This CDR3 spans 14 amino acids. The CDR3 region has the DNA TGTGCCACCAGCAGAGGGACAGGGCTCGACGAGCAGTACTTC. It is translated as CATSRGTGLDEQYF.

This clone was counted a few times. The rearrangement joins TRBV2 to TRBJ1-6, with D perhaps TRBD1 (5 bases). The ends were cut back, 3 bases at V and 6 bases at J, with 12 bases in the middle. The germline gives CDR1 SNHLY, CDR2 FYNNEI. This CDR3 comprises 15 residues. The CDR3, as DNA: TGTGCCAGCAGTGATCAAGGGGCAGCTAATTCACCCCTCCACTTT. Translation: CASSDQGAANSPLHF. The complete variable domain, with remaining parts taken from reference TRBV2 and TRBJ1-6, reads EPEVTQTPSHQVTQMGQEVILRCVPISNHLYFYWYRQILGQKVEFLVSFYNNEISEKSEIFDDQFSVERPDGSNFTLKIRSTKLEDSAMYFCASSDQGAANSPLHFGNGTRLTVT.

V is TRBV5-1 and J is TRBJ2-7, with D hard to call. Germline V gives CDR1 SGHRS, CDR2 YFSETQ. This CDR3 spans 15 amino acids. V lost 0 bases and J lost 0, with 10 bases in between. The CDR3 loop is CASSLGYSSSYEQYF. CDR3 bases: TGCGCCAGCAGCTTGGGGTACTCGAGCTCCTACGAGCAGTACTTC.

The rearrangement uses TRBV6-4 and TRBJ2-3; 14 bases line up with TRBD2. V dropped 5 bases and J dropped 1; count of bases not matched to a gene: 5. Germline CDR1 MRHNA, CDR2 SNTAGT. The CDR3 is 17 residues long. The CDR3 protein is CASSPGLAGARTDTQYF. In DNA form, the CDR3 reads TGTGCCAGCAGTCCGGGACTAGCGGGGGCCCGCACAGATACGCAGTATTTT.

The rearrangement uses TRBV18 and TRBJ2-1, with 14 bases lining up with TRBD2. The germline V gene has CDR1 KGHSH and CDR2 LQKENI. There are 16 residues in the CDR3. Trimming removed 3 bases from V and 9 bases from J; junction bases left unmatched: 7. The CDR3 sequence is CASSPRTSGRSSEQFF. CDR3 DNA sequence: TGTGCCAGCTCACCGAGGACTAGCGGGAGGTCGAGTGAGCAGTTCTTC.

The chain uses TRBV7-8 and TRBJ2-5, with 10 bases identical to TRBD2. The J call is doubtful: the DNA matches TRBJ2-7 better. Germline CDR1 and CDR2: SGHVS and FQNEAQ. CDR3 size: 16 residues. The CDR3, as DNA: TGTGCCAGCAGCTTACCAGGACTAGCGGAAATATACGAGCAGTACTTC. This codes for CASSLPGLAEIYEQYF.

The count of this clone is one. The chain recombines TRBV11-2 with TRBJ2-7; 7 positions match TRBD2. Germline V gene sequence: CDR1 SGHAT, CDR2 FQNNGV. The CDR3 extends over 15 amino acids. J gave up 3 bases and V 6 bases, and 11 bases lay outside the gene matches. CDR3 DNA sequence: TGTGCCAGCAGTCCCTGGGGGGGAGGATACTACGAGCAGTACTTC. Protein: CASSPWGGGYYEQYF.

J is TRBJ2-7 and V is TRBV10-2; TRBD2 matches at 12 bases. V lost 1 base and J lost 6; bases outside the gene matches: 4. The CDR3 contains 15 residues. The V gene's germline CDR1 is WSHSY and CDR2 SAAADI. As DNA, the CDR3 is TGCGCCAGCAGTGAGTATCTAGCGGGAGGGTCCGAGCAGTACTTC. This translates into CASSEYLAGGSEQYF.

Only a few counts were recorded for this clone. The chain links TRBV10-1 to TRBJ2-2, with D possibly TRBD2 on 6 matching bases. V shed 3 bases and J shed 4 bases, with 12 bases lying between them. The CDR3 spans 15 residues. CDR1 is WNHNN, CDR2 SYGVQD, per germline (reference sequence). This CDR3 reads CASSESLATTGELFF. DNA of the CDR3: TGCGCCAGCAGTGAATCGCTAGCGACCACCGGGGAGCTGTTTTTT.

The CDR3: CASNPGQGTEAFF. CDR3 sequence (DNA): TGTGCCAGCAACCCGGGACAGGGCACTGAAGCTTTCTTT. This sequence joins TRBV6-1 and TRBJ1-1; 9 bases are a match to TRBD1. Germline lookup yields CDR1 MNHNS and CDR2 SASEGT. The CDR3 extends over 13 amino acids. V gave up 7 bases and J gave up 4 bases; unmatched junction bases: 4.

This clone has only a few counts. The V call is TRBV29-1, the J call TRBJ2-3; D is possibly TRBD2 (6 bases). The V end lost 7 bases, the J end lost 2 bases, and 16 bases lay between the germline ends. The CDR3 sequence is 14 residues long. Per germline, CDR1 SQVTM and CDR2 ANQGSEA. CDR3 amino acids: CSGGGGTNTDTQYF. CDR3 in DNA: TGCAGCGGGGGAGGAGGGACCAACACAGATACGCAGTATTTT.

The chain carries TRBV29-1 and TRBJ2-7; 8 bases are shared with TRBD2. This CDR3 comprises 14 residues. Per germline, CDR1 SQVTM and CDR2 ANQGSEA. Losses at the gene ends were 6 bases for V and 2 bases for J; bases not matched to a gene: 9. CDR3 DNA: TGCAGCGTCGGGGGGGCGGGCCTCACCTACGAGCAGTACTTC. Protein product: CSVGGAGLTYEQYF.

In its sample, this clone was seen once. V usage is TRBV7-3 and J usage is TRBJ2-2; a possible D gene is TRBD1 (5 bases). CDR1 SGHTA and CDR2 FQGTGA come from the germline V gene. V lost 5 bases to trimming and J lost 6 bases, with 10 bases between them. The CDR3 has 13 residues. The CDR3 nucleotides are TGTGCCAGCAGCACCGCAGGGCCCGGGGAGCTGTTTTTT. Translation: CASSTAGPGELFF. The variable domain in full, with the rest retrieved from reference TRBV7-3 and TRBJ2-2, is GAGVSQTPSNKVTEKGKYVELRCDPISGHTALYWYRQSLGQGPEFLIYFQGTGAADDSGLPNDRFFAVRPEGSVSTLKIQRTERGDSAVYLCASSTAGPGELFFGEGSRLTVL.

The J gene is TRBJ2-7, the V gene TRBV28, with 13 nucleotides matching TRBD2. This CDR3 is 15 amino acids long. V lost 6 bases and J lost 5; bases outside the gene matches: 7. Germline V gene data show CDR1 as MDHEN and CDR2 as SYDVKM. CDR3 DNA: TGTGCCAGCAGGGTAACTAGCGGGAGGGCAAACGAGCAGTACTTC. It is translated as CASRVTSGRANEQYF.